Below, 23 T cell receptor beta chains from the same sample are listed, as sequenced in a study of cytomegalovirus exposure and HLA in healthy donors listed by TCRdb under 2017. Libraries came from the immunoSEQ multiplex PCR assay. For the multiplex PCR, a mixture combining 60 forward primers for TCR Vbeta segments and 13 reverse primers for TCR Jbeta segments was used. Entries here come from immuneACCESS through TCRdb and include only in-frame sequences with V and J called. Some clones fail to appear in such tables; in the studies checked, an unresolved V gene covers under half of the shortfall, and the cause of the remainder is unknown. The sample table shows more than 150,000 clones, and 65% to 80% are seen once. The biggest ten clones account for approximately 3.4% of the sample. Source material: PBMCs. These receptors originate from a woman in her forties or fifties in good health and CMV-seropositive.

This clone was detected only once. The V and J genes are TRBV11-3 and TRBJ2-3, with 7 bases lining up with TRBD1. The CDR3 consists of 18 residues. Trimming took 5 bases from V and 2 from J; bases not matched to a gene: 16. CDR1 and CDR2 from the germline V gene are SGHNT and YENEEA. The CDR3 nucleotides are TGTGCCAGCAGCCTAACAGACAGGGCCTGGACTCACACAGATACGCAGTATTTT. Protein product: CASSLTDRAWTHTDTQYF.

This chain links TRBV18 with TRBJ2-2; 7 nucleotides align to TRBD1. This CDR3 region has 15 residues. V gave up 6 bases and J gave up 0 bases; unmatched junction bases: 4. Germline CDR1 and CDR2: KGHSH and LQKENI. CDR3 sequence (DNA): TGTGCCAGCTCCATGACAGGGACGAACACCGGGGAGCTGTTTTTT. Translated, it gives CASSMTGTNTGELFF.

The chain joins TRBV27 to TRBJ2-1; 9 nucleotides match TRBD2. The V gene end was trimmed by 9 bases and the J gene end by 0 bases; junction bases not matched to a gene: 12. The CDR3 has 17 residues. Germline V lookup: CDR1 MNHEY, CDR2 SMNVEV (reference sequence). CDR3 coding DNA: TGTGCCAGTGGAACTAGCGGGTGGAGAAGCTCCTACAATGAGCAGTTCTTC. Translated: CASGTSGWRSSYNEQFF.

This sequence joins TRBV4-1 and TRBJ2-3; 9 nucleotides agree with TRBD2. V lost 4 bases to trimming and J lost 6 bases; unmatched junction nucleotides: 11. The germline gives CDR1 MGHRA, CDR2 YSYEKL. This CDR3 is built from 16 residues. CDR3 sequence (DNA): TGCGCCAGCAGCCGTCCTTTTGCGGGGGGGCGGGATACGCAGTATTTT. Translation gives CASSRPFAGGRDTQYF.

The V call is TRBV18, the J call TRBJ1-2; D might be TRBD1 (6 bases). Germline assignment: CDR1 KGHSH and CDR2 LQKENI. The CDR3 sequence is 12 residues long. The V end lost 3 bases, the J end lost 4 bases, and 6 bases lay between the germline ends. The CDR3 protein is CASSPDSYGYTF. The CDR3 nucleotides are TGTGCCAGCTCACCGGACAGCTATGGCTACACCTTC.

The V and J genes are TRBV18 and TRBJ2-2; D is unresolved. The CDR3 loop spans 17 amino acids. Germline V gene lookup returns CDR1 KGHSH and CDR2 LQKENI. V lost 1 base to trimming and J lost 3 bases, with 15 bases between them. The CDR3, as DNA: TGTGCCAGCTCACCACAACGCCCAGGCTGGGACACCGGGGAGCTGTTTTTT. This codes for CASSPQRPGWDTGELFF.

J is TRBJ1-2 and V is TRBV4-3; D perhaps matches TRBD1 (6 bases). The CDR3 totals 14 residues. The V and J ends lost 4 bases and 4 bases respectively, with 13 bases between them. Per the germline V gene, CDR1 is LGHNA and CDR2 is YSLEER. The DNA for the CDR3 is TGCGCCAGCAGCCGCCCCGGACAGTCCTATGGCTACACCTTC. Translated: CASSRPGQSYGYTF.

This clone was counted a few times. The rearrangement joins TRBV30 to TRBJ1-3; D is ambiguous. Germline CDR1 and CDR2: GTSNPN and SVGIG (reference sequence). Between the trimmed V and J ends, which lost 3 bases and 0 bases, there was a span of 6 bases. CDR3 length: 13 amino acids. For the CDR3, the DNA is TGTGCCTGGAGCCCCATCTCTGGAAACACCATATATTTT. Its protein product is CAWSPISGNTIYF.

This clone occurred a few times. The CDR3 is CSVELAGAFYNEQFF. The CDR3 region has the DNA TGCAGCGTTGAACTAGCGGGAGCGTTCTACAATGAGCAGTTCTTC. The chain couples TRBV29-1 to TRBJ2-1; 10 bases match TRBD2. Germline CDR1 is SQVTM and CDR2 is ANQGSEA. The V gene end was trimmed by 2 bases and the J gene end by 3 bases; junction bases not matched to a gene: 4. The CDR3 is 15 amino acids.

V usage is TRBV7-9 and J usage is TRBJ2-3; 15 bases line up with TRBD2. The ends lost 5 bases at V and 6 bases at J; junction bases unmatched: 6. In germline, CDR1 is SEHNR, CDR2 FQNEAQ (reference sequence). This CDR3 comprises 16 residues. In DNA, the CDR3 is TGTGCCAGCAGCGGGACTAGCGGGGGGTCCGGGGATACGCAGTATTTT. It translates to CASSGTSGGSGDTQYF.

This clone has a handful of counts. V and J are TRBV6-6 and TRBJ1-2; D unresolved. CDR1 and CDR2 (germline): MNHNY, SVGAGI (reference sequence). The V end was cut by 10 bases, the J end by 4 bases, with 22 bases between. CDR3 length: 15 residues. The CDR3 coding sequence is TGTGCCACGATCGGAGGGATCGGCCTACCCTATGGCTACACCTTC. The encoded protein is CATIGGIGLPYGYTF.

This sequence joins TRBV10-1 and TRBJ2-7, with a weak D call TRBD1 (6 bases). The length of the CDR3 is 13 residues. From germline, CDR1 is WNHNN and CDR2 SYGVQD (reference sequence). V was clipped by 3 bases and J by 2 bases, with 8 bases between them. CDR3 amino acids: CASSEQGPYEQYF. The CDR3 nucleotides are TGCGCCAGCAGTGAACAGGGACCCTACGAGCAGTACTTC.

J is TRBJ2-2 and V is TRBV11-3, with 7 bases aligning to TRBD2. Unmatched junction bases numbered 4, after V lost 5 bases and J lost 4 bases. CDR3 length: 14 amino acids. Germline CDR1 reads SGHNT; CDR2 reads YENEEA. The CDR3 loop reads CASSLLALTGELFF. In nucleotides, the CDR3 is TGTGCCAGCAGCCTACTAGCGCTCACCGGGGAGCTGTTTTTT.

About this clone itself: Other DNA variants within this sample encode the same CDR3. The CDR3 region is CASSLGGGEAFF. CDR3 DNA sequence: TGTGCCAGCAGCTTAGGAGGCGGTGAAGCTTTCTTT. This chain connects TRBV7-6 to TRBJ1-1; D is uncertain. Germline-derived CDR1 and CDR2 are SGHVS and FNYEAQ. V gave up 1 base and J gave up 7 bases, with 7 bases separating them. This CDR3 spans 12 amino acids.

The chain couples TRBV9 to TRBJ1-1; 7 bases fit TRBD1. The germline V gene encodes CDR1 SGDLS and CDR2 YYNGEE. The CDR3 sequence is 17 residues long. V trimming: 4 bases; J trimming: 1 base; junction bases outside the gene matches: 13. The CDR3 spells CASSPRGGQETNTEAFF. Here the CDR3 DNA reads TGTGCCAGCAGCCCCCGTGGAGGACAGGAGACGAACACTGAAGCTTTCTTT.

The chain recombines TRBV6-6 with TRBJ1-1; no firm D call. Germline values: CDR1 MNHNY, CDR2 SVGAGI (reference sequence). V lost 5 bases and J 6 bases, leaving 13 bases between the germline ends. This CDR3 is 13 amino acids long. CDR3 loop: CASSTPSPPEAFF. The CDR3, as DNA: TGTGCCAGCAGTACCCCAAGCCCACCTGAAGCTTTCTTT.

This CDR3 is CSGTSGGLQETQYF. The CDR3 bases are TGCAGCGGGACTAGCGGGGGGCTCCAAGAGACCCAGTACTTC. V is TRBV29-1 and J is TRBJ2-5, with 14 bases matching TRBD2. CDR3 length: 14 amino acids. V lost 7 bases, J lost 1 base, and 2 bases stayed unmatched. CDR1 and CDR2 from the germline V gene are SQVTM and ANQGSEA.

The sample holds one count of this clone. Sequence at one end of the junction differs from germline and may be a read error. V is TRBV7-2 and J is TRBJ1-2; possibly TRBD1 for D (6 bases). Per the germline V gene, CDR1 is SGHTA and CDR2 is FQGNSA. This CDR3 region has 15 residues. CDR3 nucleotides: TGTGCCAGCAGCTTAGAGACGGACAGAACCTATGGCTACACTTTC. Translated: CASSLETDRTYGYTF.

The V gene is TRBV9, the J gene TRBJ2-5; 9 bases map to TRBD2. The V gene's germline CDR1 is SGDLS and CDR2 YYNGEE. CDR3 length equals 15 residues. The V and J ends lost 6 bases and 5 bases, in that order; junction bases with no gene match: 11. Here the CDR3 DNA reads TGTGCCAGCACCGGATTTAGCGGGAGTGTTGAGACCCAGTACTTC. It translates to CASTGFSGSVETQYF.

The rearrangement links TRBV19 to TRBJ2-1; 7 bases match TRBD2. After removal of 3 bases from V and 3 bases from J, the junction contained 11 bases not matched to a gene. Per the germline V gene, CDR1 is LNHDA and CDR2 is SQIVND (reference sequence). The CDR3 is 17 amino acids. CDR3 sequence: CASSMGSGSGYYNEQFF. CDR3 DNA sequence: TGTGCCAGTAGTATGGGTAGCGGGTCAGGATACTACAATGAGCAGTTCTTC.

This clone was counted between two and nine times. The V gene is TRBV7-9, the J gene TRBJ1-4; D uncertain. Between the trimmed V and J ends, which lost 5 bases and 12 bases, there was a span of 10 bases. The CDR3 contains 11 residues. Per the germline V gene, CDR1 is SEHNR and CDR2 is FQNEAQ (reference sequence). The CDR3 is CASSETGELFF. The CDR3 nucleotides are TGTGCCAGCAGCGAAACGGGAGAACTGTTTTTT.

This clone has a single count. This chain connects TRBV6-1 to TRBJ2-1; TRBD1 matches 8 bases. V shed 6 bases, J shed 10 bases, and the junction held 14 bases outside the gene matches. The CDR3 sequence is 15 residues long. Germline V gene sequence: CDR1 MNHNS, CDR2 SASEGT. CDR3 sequence: CASSNGQGGLEEQFF. The DNA of the CDR3 is TGTGCCAGCAGCAATGGACAGGGAGGTCTTGAGGAGCAGTTCTTC.

V and J are TRBV6-1 and TRBJ2-7; tentative D call: TRBD2 (6 bases). The V and J ends lost 1 base and 7 bases respectively, with 17 bases between them. Germline V gene sequence: CDR1 MNHNS, CDR2 SASEGT. The CDR3 consists of 15 residues. This chain's CDR3 is CASSEGVGVREEQYF. CDR3 nucleotides: TGTGCCAGCAGTGAAGGGGTTGGGGTGCGGGAAGAGCAGTACTTC.